The subject of this entry is one T cell receptor beta chain. The antigen remains undetermined. These data belong to a study of cytomegalovirus exposure and HLA in healthy donors. Looked up from germline, CDR1 is SNHLY and CDR2 is FYNNEI. The CDR3 runs 15 residues. Study results and limitations: Most likely, a cluster of highly shared sequence variants arose as a sequencing artifact. A list of 164 TCR beta chains associated with cytomegalovirus was given. Analyses of presence and absence presupposed an approximately uniform sequencing depth across donors.

Use of 60 Vbeta and 13 Jbeta primers characterized the PCR. Data came from immunoSEQ multiplex PCR; TCRdb stores just in-frame clones and leaves some out. The data contain 100,000 to 150,000 clones, about 76% of them singletons. The rearrangement links TRBV2 to TRBJ2-5; D gene uncertain. The DNA end lines up better with TRBJ2-4; the J call may be wrong. The clonotype comes from a woman aged 55-69 years in good health and CMV-seropositive. Sequenced material: PBMCs. The CDR3 DNA is TGTGCCAGCAGTGAAACGGGTGTTCCCAAAAACATTCAGTACTTC. Translation: CASSETGVPKNIQYF.